Each of the 3 T cell receptor beta chains below was sequenced from the same sample in a study of tumor and adjacent non-tumor tissue in lung cancer. A modified ARM-PCR protocol with three rounds of nested PCR amplified TCRbeta. TCRdb processed the multiplex PCR reads anew with MiXCR; each CDR3 protein has one entry. The sample yields 90,000 to 100,000 distinct CDR3 sequences, 80% seen once. RNA was extracted from bulk tissue without any cell sorting. More than 3 cm separated this lung sample from the edge of the tumor. The sample was distant non-tumor lung tissue. The origin of the receptors is a man between 60 and 75 years old with small cell lung cancer.

The genes are TRBV7-9 and TRBJ2-1; TRBD2 agrees at 8 bases. Looked up from germline, CDR1 is SEHNR and CDR2 is FQNEAQ (reference sequence). The CDR3 has 18 residues. J gave up 6 bases and V 6 bases, and 19 bases lay outside the gene matches. CDR3 bases: TGTGCCAGCAGTTCGCCACCTGGGACTAGTGGGGGACTCAATGAGCAGTTCTTC. Protein: CASSSPPGTSGGLNEQFF.

Regarding this clonotype: The junction differs from germline at one of its ends, possibly a read error. The gene calls are TRBV12-3 or TRBV12-4 and TRBJ2-1; 7 nucleotides align to TRBD2. This CDR3 region has 15 residues. The CDR3 DNA is TGTGCCAGCAGTCTGACTAGCTGGGGGTTCAATGTGCAGTTCTTC. It codes for CASSLTSWGFNVQFF.

Regarding this clonotype: One junction end disagrees with the germline gene, perhaps due to a read error. The chain couples TRBV5-6 to TRBJ1-1; a weak D match, TRBD1 (6 bases). The CDR3 totals 16 residues. Germline-derived CDR1 and CDR2 are SGHDT and YYEEEE. CDR3 coding DNA: TGTGCCAGGAGCTTGGTCTCCGGGACAACGAACACTGAAGCTTTCTTT. This codes for CARSLVSGTTNTEAFF.